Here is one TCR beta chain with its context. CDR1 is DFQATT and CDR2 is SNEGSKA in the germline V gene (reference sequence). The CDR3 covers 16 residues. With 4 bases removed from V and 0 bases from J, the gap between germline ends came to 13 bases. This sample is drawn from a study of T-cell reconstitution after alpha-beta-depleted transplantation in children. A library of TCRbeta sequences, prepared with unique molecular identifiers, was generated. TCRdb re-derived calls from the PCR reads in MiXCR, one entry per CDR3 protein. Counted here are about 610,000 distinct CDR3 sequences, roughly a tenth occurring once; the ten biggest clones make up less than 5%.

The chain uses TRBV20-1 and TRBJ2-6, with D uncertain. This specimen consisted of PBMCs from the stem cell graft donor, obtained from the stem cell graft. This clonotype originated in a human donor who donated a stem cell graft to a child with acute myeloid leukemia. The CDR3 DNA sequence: TGCAGTGCTACACGCCGACTGAGCTCTGGGGCCAACGTCCTGACTTTC. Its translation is CSATRRLSSGANVLTF.